This TCR beta chain was recovered during a study of blood T cells in healthy people across ages. Total RNA amounts of at least 5 micrograms were extracted per sample. A J-beta primer mix and a sample-barcoded 5' primer were used in a second PCR of about 6 to 12 cycles. TCRdb used MiXCR to reprocess the 5' RACE reads, holding one entry per CDR3 protein. The data show around 1.5 million distinct CDR3 sequences, about 35% seen once. This clonotype was seen a few times. This CDR3 is 16 amino acids long. V lost 0 bases to trimming and J lost 1 base, with 13 bases between them. From germline, CDR1 is DFQATT and CDR2 SNEGSKA (reference sequence).

The clonotype originates from a woman aged 30 to 39 in good health. The specimen was blood. V and J are TRBV20-1 and TRBJ2-4; no firm D call. The CDR3 bases are TGCAGTGCTAGAGATCCGGCGGTGGGCGCCAAAAACATTCAGTACTTC. It encodes CSARDPAVGAKNIQYF.